These T cell receptor beta chains were read from a single sample in a study of beta chain features in type 1 diabetes. Data came from immunoSEQ multiplex PCR; TCRdb stores just in-frame clones and leaves some out. The repertoire holds 250,000 to 350,000 clones, with around 13% as singletons. Input material: central memory CD4+ T cells from blood. The source is a man aged 25 to 45 in good health. Each CDR3 is given without its conserved first and last residue. The D gene is left open where the match is weak.

d_call j_call v_call cdr3_aa
NA TRBJ1-3 TRBV7-2 ASTPDRLTSGNTIY
TRBD2 TRBJ2-3 TRBV7-6 ASSLAASGATETQY
TRBD1 TRBJ1-2 TRBV30 AWRNQQGAPGADGYT
NA TRBJ2-5 TRBV5-6 ASSLMGQETQY
TRBD2 TRBJ2-1 TRBV9 ASSATGLAINYNEQF
NA TRBJ2-2 TRBV7-2 ASSLGSTGELF
NA TRBJ2-7 TRBV7-2 ASSQQSSSHEQY
NA TRBJ1-2 TRBV7-2 ASSLRKGEDYT
NA TRBJ1-1 TRBV6-5 ASSPGHRNTEAF
TRBD1 TRBJ1-6 TRBV7-8 ASSLTGNNSPLH
NA TRBJ1-3 TRBV7-3 ASSSGVDVGNTIY
TRBD1 TRBJ1-2 TRBV6-5 ASSFRGQGLYGYT
TRBD1 TRBJ2-7 TRBV18 ASSRDRDPYEQY
NA TRBJ1-5 TRBV28 ASSMTGSNQPQH
NA TRBJ1-2 TRBV19 ASNGFNYGYT
TRBD2 TRBJ2-1 TRBV6-6 ASSYGGTSRPNEQF
NA TRBJ2-1 TRBV7-9 ASSLGDSGNEQF
TRBD1 TRBJ2-1 TRBV30 AWSQTGVANEQF
NA TRBJ2-7 TRBV11-2 ASSSIGDQSYEQY
NA TRBJ2-1 TRBV19 ASSIVTGNSYNEQF
TRBD1 TRBJ2-1 TRBV7-3 ASSLWAGGGEQF
TRBD2 TRBJ2-1 TRBV5-4 ASSLPGGAEEQF
NA TRBJ2-7 TRBV6-1 ATMGRPYGTEQY
TRBD1 TRBJ2-5 TRBV12-5 ASGLATGQGKTQY
NA TRBJ2-6 TRBV9 ASSVVGQFYSGANVLT
NA TRBJ2-5 TRBV9 ASSTSGRQETQY
NA TRBJ2-5 TRBV18 ASSPSSFQETQY
NA TRBJ1-1 TRBV4-3 ASSQGRYTEAF
NA TRBJ2-3 TRBV2 ASSVTRAPGADTQY
NA TRBJ1-3 TRBV21-1 ASRNAFSGNTIY
NA TRBJ1-2 TRBV19 ASSHRTNYGYT
NA TRBJ1-5 TRBV7-8 ASSHPRGGPASNQPQH
NA TRBJ1-2 TRBV9 ASSPSTALYGYT
NA TRBJ2-4 TRBV2 ASRQTGAKNIQY
NA TRBJ2-2 TRBV19 ASRQFPGELF
TRBD1 TRBJ1-1 TRBV7-9 ASSPSGGQKAF
NA TRBJ2-3 TRBV7-9 ASSTGLDRTDTQY
NA TRBJ2-5 TRBV5-1 ASSNRGVRGSDTQY
NA TRBJ2-5 TRBV5-6 ASSFGQGAGGETQY
NA TRBJ1-5 TRBV19 ASTPVWRTWGNQPQH
TRBD2 TRBJ2-1 TRBV4-2 ASSQVGGGDLLAAYNEQF
TRBD1 TRBJ1-5 TRBV7-2 ASSRDRGLNQPQH
NA TRBJ1-5 TRBV25-1 ASSETGLYQPQH
NA TRBJ2-3 TRBV4-3 ASSPGLHADTQY
TRBD2 TRBJ2-1 TRBV12-5 ASGLPPWTSGTGVGEQF
TRBD2 TRBJ2-2 TRBV7-2 ASSYLLAGVTNTGELF
TRBD2 TRBJ2-5 TRBV7-2 ASSSRTSGGPRTQY
NA TRBJ1-1 TRBV6-6 ASSRGPRHYTEAF
NA TRBJ2-2 TRBV25-1 ASSDPRQVNGELF
TRBD2 TRBJ2-2 TRBV5-1 ASSRTSGGYTGELF
TRBD1 TRBJ1-3 TRBV19 ASSMTGLGRNTIY
NA TRBJ1-1 TRBV9 ASSERDTRGTEAF
TRBD2 TRBJ2-1 TRBV9 ASSPRLAEYNEQF